This T cell receptor beta chain was sequenced for a study of tissue T cells after allogeneic stem cell transplantation (dated by TCRdb to 2021 to 2024). Background on the whole study: Using research autopsies of patients with and without GVHD, plus mouse models of GVHD, the study profiled TCR beta repertoires across many tissues. The human part of the study was a prospective observational study with no blinding and no randomization. Broader findings and caveats from the paper: Within patients, how anatomically similar tissues were was a major factor shaping TCR repertoire composition, regardless of disease or transplant status. Only a few T cell clones appeared in more than one patient, yet motif-based clustering showed tissue-specific repertoire signatures that were shared between patients. In both patients and mice, T cells from blood and spleen covered only a limited part of the TCR repertoire found in tissues. The study did not establish which tissue TCRs were alloreactive or antigen-specific, and some clones may have been host cells that persisted. The patient cohort was small and varied clinically, and sampling depth was recognized as a limitation.

Explained via the paper, the time point label denotes: mouse harvest day 14 after allogeneic transplant. Each mouse graft, delivered by tail vein injection, combined 10^6 splenic CD5+ T cells with 10^7 T-cell-depleted bone marrow cells. Mouse GVHD was modeled in a major MHC-mismatch B6 (H2b) into BALB/c (H2d) model, with tissues profiled at day 7 or 14. On day 7 or 14 post-transplant, mouse tissues and retro-orbital blood were harvested with separate sterile tools for each animal, and livers were flushed beforehand. Before genomic DNA isolation with the DNeasy Blood & Tissue Kit, mouse tissues were minced using razor blades in buffered saline. This clone was counted a single time. What this receptor recognizes is not known. The receptor originates from a mouse, and its gene names and germline sequences are accordingly murine. The read terminates 1 residue before the CDR3 end, so the remaining end is supplied by the germline J gene.

Counted from cysteine to phenylalanine, this CDR3 has 14 amino acids. The DNA has 39 bases, all within the CDR3, and is read from base 1. CDR1 is given as GKSSPN and CDR2 as SITVG, both from the germline V gene. At the junction V is shortened by 0 bases and J by 0 bases, with 8 bases in between. The method behind the library was the immunoSEQ multiplex PCR assay. Adaptive Biotechnologies performed the TCRbeta CDR3 sequencing at survey depth and reported CDR3 sequences, V/J genes, productive frequency and template counts. Amplification of TCR beta CDR3 regions started from genomic DNA instead of RNA. As for the authors' bioinformatics: Pairwise repertoire overlap between tissues was quantified with Jensen-Shannon divergence, where 1 means complete divergence and 0 identical. Based on pairwise JSD values, tissues were grouped by single-linkage agglomerative hierarchical clustering, and the results were shown as dendrograms. All patient samples were analyzed with GLIPH2 using simulation_depth 1000, kmer_min_depth 3 and cdr3_length_cutoff 8, and only groups containing more than two unique CDR3s were kept. A standardized tissue-overlap score was calculated by extrapolating Jaccard GLIPH-group overlap across patients to a standard repertoire size of 1000 clones. To look at how diversity was associated with clinical or experimental variables, linear mixed-effect models were used, with tissue treated as a fixed effect and individual treated as a random effect. TCRdb holds this immuneACCESS table with in-frame rearrangements only. Some clones are missing; in checked studies, unresolved V genes explain under half, and the rest has no known cause. That table furnishes V, J and clone size, whereas the DNA furnished D and trimming. Across this sample there are about 3,500 clones, with roughly half seen only once. Approximately 20% of the sample rests with the top ten.

The receptor's source is a female BALB/c mouse given C57BL/6 T cells with graft-versus-host disease after an allogeneic hematopoietic cell transplant. The chain links TRBV31 with TRBJ1-1, and the D gene may be TRBD1, 6 bases matching. The sequencing sample was made of gut tissue. CDR3 loop: CAWSLGTTNTEVFF. The sequenced part of the CDR3 DNA is TGTGCCTGGAGTCTGGGGACAACAAACACAGAAGTCTTC.